The sequence of this T cell receptor (beta chain) was determined in a study of type 1 and type 2 diabetes patients. Study summary: The whole study generated around 20,000,000 paired-end reads.

Amplification started from genomic DNA. The TCR beta CDR3 region was amplified using 30 forward and 13 reverse primers. In TCRdb, the multiplex PCR reads were re-called with MiXCR into one record per CDR3 protein. The table lists about 250,000 distinct CDR3 sequences, around 50% of them singletons. In regard to this clonotype: No antigen is known for it.

Roughly 10 milliliters of peripheral blood were drawn from each donor. Broader study findings: Groups were not age- or gender-matched, which may bias interpretation.

The V end lost 5 bases, the J end lost 4 bases, and 14 bases lay between the germline ends. The CDR3 extends over 13 amino acids. Germline V gives CDR1 DFQATT, CDR2 SNEGSKA (reference sequence). The sequenced material came from peripheral blood mononuclear cells (PBMCs). The V and J genes are TRBV20-1 and TRBJ2-5; D might be TRBD1 (7 bases). The TCR was taken from a man aged 18-30 years with type 2 diabetes. CDR3 amino acids: CSAAPQGGETQYF. The CDR3 DNA is TGCAGTGCTGCTCCGCAGGGGGGAGAGACCCAGTACTTC.